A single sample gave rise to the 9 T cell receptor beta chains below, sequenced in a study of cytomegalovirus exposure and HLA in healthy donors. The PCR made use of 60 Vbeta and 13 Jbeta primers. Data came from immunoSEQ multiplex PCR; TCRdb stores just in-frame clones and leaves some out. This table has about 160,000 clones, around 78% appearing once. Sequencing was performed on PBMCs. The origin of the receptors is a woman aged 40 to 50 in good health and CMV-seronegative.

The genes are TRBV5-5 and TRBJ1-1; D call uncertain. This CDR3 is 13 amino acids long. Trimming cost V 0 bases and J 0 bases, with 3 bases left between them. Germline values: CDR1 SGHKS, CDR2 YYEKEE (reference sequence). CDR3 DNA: TGTGCCAGCAGCTTGGCGGTGAACACTGAAGCTTTCTTT. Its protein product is CASSLAVNTEAFF.

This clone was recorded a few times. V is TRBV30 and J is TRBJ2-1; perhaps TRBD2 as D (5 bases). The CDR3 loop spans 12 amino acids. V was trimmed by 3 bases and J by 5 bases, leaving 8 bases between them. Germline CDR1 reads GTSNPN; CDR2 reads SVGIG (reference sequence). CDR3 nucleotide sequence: TGTGCCTGGAGCCCTAGCAACAATGAGCAGTTCTTC. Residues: CAWSPSNNEQFF.

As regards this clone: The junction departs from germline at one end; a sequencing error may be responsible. CDR3 loop: CAGRTDSYEQYF. CDR3 in DNA: TGTGCCGGGAGGACAGACTCTTACGAGCAGTACTTC. The chain carries TRBV30 and TRBJ2-7; D possibly matches TRBD1 or TRBD2 (6 bases each). The CDR3 is made up of 12 amino acids. Germline V gene sequence: CDR1 GTSNPN, CDR2 SVGIG (reference sequence).

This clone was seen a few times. CDR3 region: CASSLPGLYGYTF. In DNA form, the CDR3 reads TGTGCCAGCAGCTTACCAGGTCTCTATGGCTACACCTTC. This rearrangement joins TRBV7-9 to TRBJ1-2; D gene unclear. Germline V lookup: CDR1 SEHNR, CDR2 FQNEAQ (reference sequence). This CDR3 comprises 13 residues. V shed 2 bases and J shed 4 bases, with 8 bases lying between them.

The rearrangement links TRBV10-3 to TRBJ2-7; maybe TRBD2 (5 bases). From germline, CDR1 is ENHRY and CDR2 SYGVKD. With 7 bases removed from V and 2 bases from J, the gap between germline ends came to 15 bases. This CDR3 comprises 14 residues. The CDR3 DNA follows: TGTGCCATCACCCCGAGCGGCCCCCCCTACGAGCAGTACTTC. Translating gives CAITPSGPPYEQYF.

CDR3 region: CASSPRQGASNEQFF. The CDR3 region has the DNA TGTGCCAGCTCACCCAGACAGGGGGCAAGCAATGAGCAGTTCTTC. The rearrangement uses TRBV18 and TRBJ2-1, with 10 bases matching TRBD1. Germline-derived CDR1 and CDR2 are KGHSH and LQKENI. The CDR3 consists of 15 residues. Trimming at V came to 3 bases and at J to 6 bases, leaving 5 bases not matched to a gene.

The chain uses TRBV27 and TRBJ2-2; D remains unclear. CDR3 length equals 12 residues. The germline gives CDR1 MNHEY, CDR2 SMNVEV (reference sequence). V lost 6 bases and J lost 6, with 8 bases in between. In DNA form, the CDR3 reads TGTGCCAGCAGAACTATTTCCGGGGAGCTGTTTTTT. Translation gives CASRTISGELFF.

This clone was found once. The CDR3 coding sequence is TGTGCCAGCAGTCTCCTAGGATACGACACCGGGGAGCTGTTTTTT. This translates into CASSLLGYDTGELFF. The rearrangement links TRBV2 to TRBJ2-2; D not certain. The CDR3 has 15 amino acids. The germline gives CDR1 SNHLY, CDR2 FYNNEI. Trimming pared 5 bases from V and 3 bases from J, leaving 13 bases between.

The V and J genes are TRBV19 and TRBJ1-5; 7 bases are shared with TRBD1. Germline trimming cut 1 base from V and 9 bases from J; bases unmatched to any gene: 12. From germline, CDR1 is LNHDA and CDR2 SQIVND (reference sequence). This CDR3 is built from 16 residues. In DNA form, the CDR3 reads TGTGCCAGTAGTATAGTAGGGACAGCGGGCTTTTTGCCCCAGCATTTT. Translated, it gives CASSIVGTAGFLPQHF.